This TCR beta chain was profiled in a study of a mutant IDH1 vaccine in newly diagnosed glioma. About the study: Treated patients showed a male proportion of roughly 60%, a female proportion of around 40%, and a mean age of 40.4 years. Beforehand, treatment had been radiotherapy, temozolomide, or both; the majority received both. Notes on the study in general: Changes in the top peripheral T cell clonotypes seemingly had no bearing on pseudoprogression.

This clone was seen a handful of times. Its target is unknown. Produced via immunoSEQ multiplex PCR; TCRdb's table is partial and in-frame only. The data hold 85,000 to 100,000 clones, with roughly 78% observed a single time. The V gene's germline CDR1 is LGHNA and CDR2 YNFKEQ. V was cut by 2 bases and J by 1 base, with 5 bases left in between. This CDR3 comprises 13 residues. Time point specified: baseline, week 1 (first vaccination visit). Treatment reported: pre-vaccination baseline after standard-of-care therapy. Tumors from donors were new WHO grade 3 or 4 IDH1-mutant astrocytomas with ATRX loss. Sequenced material: PBMCs, taken from a glioma patient treated with radiotherapy, temozolomide or both. V usage is TRBV4-2 and J usage is TRBJ1-1, with D unresolved. The clonotype comes from a man aged 35 to 55 with glioma. CDR3 nucleotides: TGTGCCAGCAGCCAAAGCCCGAACACTGAAGCTTTCTTT. Protein product: CASSQSPNTEAFF.